The present entry profiles one TCR beta chain with its context. The antigen is unknown. 5' RACE that incorporated UMI labels was used to prepare the TRB cDNA libraries. No DNA is given; TCRdb re-called the 5' RACE reads and lists each CDR3 protein once. This repertoire includes 130,000 to 150,000 distinct CDR3 sequences. CDR3 length: 21 amino acids. CDR1 and CDR2 (germline): SEHNR, FQNEAQ (reference sequence). These data come from a study of CXCR3-negative and CXCR3-positive naive CD8 T cells. Study conclusions and caveats: Greater hydrophobicity was found in TRB CDR3s of CXCR3-positive naive cells than of CXCR3-negative naive cells.

Sequencing was performed on naive CXCR3+ CD8+ T cells from blood. This sample's subset: CD45RO-CCR7+CD27+CD95- naive CD8+ T cells expressing CXCR3 (TNR3+). This sequence originates from a human donor in good health. Some clones in this sample may be carry-over from other donors' samples. The chain uses TRBV7-9 and TRBJ2-1; TCRdb's D call of TRBD2 is untestable without DNA. The CDR3 region is CASSLVSAEIIFPPTYNEQFF. Complete variable domain (other parts from reference TRBV7-9 and TRBJ2-1): DTGVSQNPRHKITKRGQNVTFRCDPISEHNRLYWYRQTLGQGPEFLTYFQNEAQLEKSRLLSDRFSAERPKGSFSTLEIQRTEQGDSAMYLCASSLVSAEIIFPPTYNEQFFGPGTRLTVL.